The 20 T cell receptor beta chains presented below share a single source sample, sequenced in a study of T cells in Graves' hyperthyroidism and ophthalmopathy. The TCR beta CDR3 regions underwent amplification using RNA transcripts as the source. A first-round RT-PCR of the TCR CDR3 used the HTBI primer set. In TCRdb, the multiplex PCR reads were re-called with MiXCR into one record per CDR3 protein. This sample yields over 450,000 distinct CDR3 sequences, of which 17% are seen a single time; roughly 15% belongs to the top ten. Sequencing input: blood. These receptors were collected from a young woman with Graves' ophthalmopathy.

This clonotype occurred many times. The CDR3 spells CASSRRLTYNEQFF. The CDR3 DNA reads TGTGCCAGCAGTCGGCGACTGACATACAATGAGCAGTTCTTC. V is TRBV5-6 and J is TRBJ2-1; D is uncertain. The length of the CDR3 is 14 residues. CDR1 is SGHDT, CDR2 YYEEEE, per germline. V was pared by 5 bases and J by 4 bases, with 13 bases between.

Only one count was recorded for this clonotype. The V call is TRBV20-1, the J call TRBJ1-1; possible D gene TRBD1, 5 bases. Germline CDR1 and CDR2: DFQATT and SNEGSKA (reference sequence). This CDR3 has 13 residues. V was trimmed by 7 bases and J by 3 bases, leaving 15 bases between them. CDR3 nucleotides: TGCAGTGGACGACAGCTGCTATACACTGAAGCTTTCTTT. Translated, it gives CSGRQLLYTEAFF.

The CDR3 reads CASTRGSTDTQYF. The CDR3 nucleotides read TGTGCCAGCACCAGGGGTAGCACAGATACGCAGTATTTT. J is TRBJ2-3 and V is TRBV6-1, with D possibly being TRBD1 (6 bases). The germline V gene has CDR1 MNHNS and CDR2 SASEGT. The V gene lost 7 bases and the J gene lost 0 bases, with 8 bases spanning the gap. The CDR3 consists of 13 residues.

This clonotype was seen many times. The V gene is TRBV20-1, the J gene TRBJ2-7, with 10 bases fitting TRBD2. Germline values: CDR1 DFQATT, CDR2 SNEGSKA (reference sequence). V lost 6 bases and J lost 2; bases outside the gene matches: 7. The CDR3 covers 14 residues. The DNA for the CDR3 is TGCAGTGCCAAGGGACTAGCGTCCACCTACGAGCAGTACTTC. The encoded protein is CSAKGLASTYEQYF.

The chain employs TRBV7-3 and TRBJ2-1; 13 nucleotides match TRBD2. The CDR3 extends over 16 amino acids. The V gene's germline CDR1 is SGHTA and CDR2 FQGTGA. Unmatched junction bases numbered 10, after V lost 4 bases and J lost 10 bases. The CDR3 loop reads CASSSHPGLAGTEQFF. In DNA form, the CDR3 reads TGTGCCAGCAGCTCTCACCCGGGACTAGCGGGGACGGAGCAGTTCTTC.

This clonotype came up a few times. The chain employs TRBV7-8 and TRBJ2-7; no definite D call. This CDR3 has 13 amino acids. Trimming removed 8 bases at V and 1 base at J, with 12 bases between. Germline loops: CDR1 SGHVS, CDR2 FQNEAQ. In DNA form, the CDR3 reads TGTGCCAGCTCCCTACTGTATTCCTACGAGCAGTACTTC. Translating it yields CASSLLYSYEQYF.

This clonotype occurred many times. The chain recombines TRBV5-1 with TRBJ2-7; D tentatively reads TRBD1 or TRBD2 (5 bases each). Trimming pared 4 bases from V and 3 bases from J, leaving 14 bases between. This CDR3 is built from 14 residues. The germline gives CDR1 SGHRS, CDR2 YFSETQ. CDR3 sequence: CASSGDGRLYEQYF. The DNA of the CDR3 is TGCGCCAGCAGCGGGGACGGACGACTCTACGAGCAGTACTTC. Filled out from reference TRBV5-1 and TRBJ2-7, the complete variable domain reads KAGVTQTPRYLIKTRGQQVTLSCSPISGHRSVSWYQQTPGQGLQFLFEYFSETQRNKGNFPGRFSGRQFSNSRSEMNVSTLELGDSALYLCASSGDGRLYEQYFGPGTRLTVT.

The genes are TRBV7-8 and TRBJ2-3, with 9 bases fitting TRBD1. Trimming cost V 6 bases and J 4 bases; bases outside gene matches: 8. There are 15 residues in the CDR3. Germline V gene lookup returns CDR1 SGHVS and CDR2 FQNEAQ. The CDR3 here is CASSEWDREADTQYF. In DNA form, the CDR3 reads TGTGCCAGCAGTGAATGGGACAGGGAAGCAGATACGCAGTATTTT.

The CDR3 loop is CASSYSGLALDTQYF. The CDR3 DNA sequence: TGTGCCAGCAGCTATTCGGGACTAGCGTTAGATACGCAGTATTTT. The chain uses TRBV7-2 and TRBJ2-3, with TRBD2 identical over 10 bases. The CDR3 spans 15 residues. Germline CDR1 SGHTA, CDR2 FQGNSA. Losses at the gene ends were 4 bases for V and 5 bases for J; bases not matched to a gene: 6.

This clonotype was found many times. The J gene is TRBJ1-4, the V gene TRBV28; TRBD1 is a possible D gene (5 bases). The ends were cut back, 7 bases at V and 8 bases at J, with 11 bases in the middle. Germline V gene data show CDR1 as MDHEN and CDR2 as SYDVKM. The CDR3 spans 12 residues. CDR3 DNA sequence: TGTGCCAGCACCCAGGGAAAAGAAAAACTGTTTTTT. Amino acids: CASTQGKEKLFF.

This clonotype was picked up a small number of times. The chain links TRBV6-1 to TRBJ2-7, with unresolved D. V shed 8 bases and J shed 0 bases, with 8 bases lying between them. The CDR3 is 12 residues long. The germline CDR1 and CDR2 sequences are MNHNS and SASEGT. CDR3 nucleotides: TGTGCCAGCGGAGACGGCTCCTACGAGCAGTACTTC. It translates to CASGDGSYEQYF.

By share, this clonotype counts as medium-sized. The chain combines TRBV7-3 with TRBJ2-3; perhaps D is TRBD1 or TRBD2 (6 bases each). Per germline, CDR1 SGHTA and CDR2 FQGTGA. Trimming left V 0 bases short and J 6 bases short, with 13 bases between. The CDR3 sequence is 15 residues long. CDR3 residues: CASSLTGGLGDTQYF. The DNA for the CDR3 is TGTGCCAGCAGCTTAACAGGGGGGCTCGGGGATACGCAGTATTTT.

This chain links TRBV7-3 with TRBJ2-5; D could derive from TRBD1 or TRBD2 (5 bases each). This CDR3 has 15 amino acids. CDR1 and CDR2 from the germline V gene are SGHTA and FQGTGA. V was trimmed by 9 bases and J by 2 bases, leaving 19 bases between them. The chain's CDR3 is CASSLLRDAQETQYF. In DNA, the CDR3 is TGTGCCAGTAGCCTACTCCGGGACGCTCAAGAGACCCAGTACTTC.

The chain links TRBV20-1 to TRBJ1-1; D remains unclear. This CDR3 comprises 14 residues. V dropped 0 bases and J dropped 1 base, with 9 bases sitting between them. Germline lookup yields CDR1 DFQATT and CDR2 SNEGSKA (reference sequence). The CDR3 region has the DNA TGCAGTGCTAGAGATCCGAAAGGGAACACTGAAGCTTTCTTT. This gives the protein CSARDPKGNTEAFF.

This clonotype was observed many times. The rearrangement joins TRBV5-1 to TRBJ2-7; possibly TRBD2 for D (6 bases). V gave up 1 base and J gave up 1 base, with 12 bases separating them. Germline lookup yields CDR1 SGHRS and CDR2 YFSETQ. The length of the CDR3 is 15 residues. The CDR3 is CASSLSAAGSYEQYF. The CDR3 nucleotides read TGCGCCAGCAGCTTGTCCGCGGCGGGGTCCTACGAGCAGTACTTC.

The table lists this clonotype with many counts. The CDR3 bases are TGTGCCAGCAGTCACGGTTATTGGGACTACTCCTACGAGCAGTACTTC. This gives the protein CASSHGYWDYSYEQYF. The gene calls are TRBV12-3 or TRBV12-4 and TRBJ2-7; 7 bases are shared with TRBD2. This CDR3 contains 16 residues. V lost 5 bases to trimming and J lost 0 bases; unmatched junction nucleotides: 10.

At least ten counts were recorded for this clonotype. The chain's CDR3 is CSARPSFYEQYF. As DNA, the CDR3 is TGCAGTGCTAGACCCTCATTCTACGAGCAGTACTTC. This chain connects TRBV20-1 to TRBJ2-7, with D unclear. Germline V gene lookup returns CDR1 DFQATT and CDR2 SNEGSKA (reference sequence). CDR3 size: 12 residues. The ends were cut back, 2 bases at V and 3 bases at J, with 8 bases in the middle.

Only one count was recorded for this clonotype. V gene TRBV27 combines with J gene TRBJ2-3, with D maybe TRBD2 (6 bases). Between the trimmed V and J ends, which lost 3 bases and 1 base, there was a span of 11 bases. The germline CDR1 and CDR2 sequences are MNHEY and SMNVEV (reference sequence). The CDR3 is made up of 15 amino acids. CDR3 sequence reads: CASSFFPGGTDTQYF. DNA for the CDR3: TGTGCCAGCAGTTTTTTTCCGGGGGGCACAGATACGCAGTATTTT.

This clonotype was recorded many times. V is TRBV12-3 or TRBV12-4 and J is TRBJ1-2; a weak D match, TRBD1 (5 bases). The V gene lost 9 bases and the J gene lost 7 bases, with 21 bases spanning the gap. There are 14 residues in the CDR3. The CDR3 nucleotides are TGTGCCAGTCGAACGGGAGACCGGAGGGGTGGCTACACCTTC. Amino acids: CASRTGDRRGGYTF.

This clonotype showed up many times. The gene calls are TRBV7-2 and TRBJ2-3; D is possibly TRBD2 (5 bases). The germline V and J ends were trimmed by 5 bases and 4 bases, with 10 bases remaining between them. CDR1 and CDR2 from the germline V gene are SGHTA and FQGNSA. The CDR3 runs to 13 residues. CDR3 region: CASSPRTSDTQYF. The CDR3 DNA is TGTGCCAGCAGCCCGAGGACTTCAGATACGCAGTATTTT.